These 28 T cell receptor beta chains came from one sample sequenced in a study of blood T cell repertoires in COVID-19. Assay: immunoSEQ multiplex PCR; the TCRdb copy retains only in-frame clones and omits some. The repertoire includes hundreds of thousands of clones, 85% to 90% of them detected once, and just over 0.85% sits in the top ten. The sequenced sample was PBMCs or T cells enriched from blood (not recorded which). The receptors here all came from a man aged 50-60 years who had been exposed to COVID-19.

Note on this clone: Other DNA sequences in the sample encode the same CDR3. The genes are TRBV30 and TRBJ2-3; the D is unclear. V was cut by 1 base and J by 2 bases, with 7 bases left in between. The CDR3 runs 13 residues. Germline values: CDR1 GTSNPN, CDR2 SVGIG (reference sequence). The CDR3 loop reads CAWSGGNTDTQYF. The CDR3 nucleotides are TGTGCCTGGAGTGGCGGTAACACAGATACGCAGTATTTT.

The genes are TRBV3-1 (or the pseudogene TRBV3-2) and TRBJ1-6; possibly TRBD1 for D (6 bases). The V and J ends lost 1 base and 8 bases respectively, with 12 bases between them. The CDR3 length is 15 residues. Germline V gene lookup returns CDR1 LGHDT and CDR2 YNNKEL (reference sequence). In nucleotides, the CDR3 is TGTGCCAGCAGCCAAGTTCAGGGGTTAGATTCACCCCTCCACTTT. This gives the protein CASSQVQGLDSPLHF.

The CDR3 bases are TGTGCCAGCAGCGTAGATACCCAGGGGGGCATATACGAGCAGTACTTC. This codes for CASSVDTQGGIYEQYF. J is TRBJ2-7 and V is TRBV9; D possibly corresponds to TRBD1 (7 bases). Germline lookup yields CDR1 SGDLS and CDR2 YYNGEE. V shed 0 bases and J shed 4 bases, with 17 bases lying between them. The CDR3 extends over 16 amino acids.

The chain combines TRBV6-1 with TRBJ2-3, with D unresolved. Germline V gene lookup returns CDR1 MNHNS and CDR2 SASEGT. V lost 2 bases and J 7 bases, leaving 10 bases between the germline ends. The CDR3 is 13 residues long. The CDR3 bases are TGTGCCAGCAGTGAATCTACCCTCTATACGCAGTATTTT. Translation gives CASSESTLYTQYF.

The chain uses TRBV7-9 and TRBJ1-2; a weak D match, TRBD1 (6 bases). Per the germline V gene, CDR1 is SEHNR and CDR2 is FQNEAQ (reference sequence). This CDR3 has 14 residues. V was clipped by 5 bases and J by 8 bases, with 18 bases between them. In DNA form, the CDR3 reads TGTGCCAGCAGCCCCTTTGCAGGGGAACAGGGCTACACCTTC. The encoded protein is CASSPFAGEQGYTF.

This chain links TRBV11-2 with TRBJ2-3; TRBD2 matches 11 bases. With 1 base clipped from V and 4 bases from J, the junction kept 13 bases outside the gene matches. The CDR3 totals 19 residues. Germline assignment: CDR1 SGHAT and CDR2 FQNNGV. CDR3 nucleotide sequence: TGTGCCAGCAGCTTAGTGGCAATAGCGGGAGGGCATCAATCAGATACGCAGTATTTT. The encoded protein is CASSLVAIAGGHQSDTQYF.

The DNA of the CDR3 is TGCGCCAGCAGTCACCTGACCGACCGAGACAGGGTCAAAAATCAGCCCCAGCATTTT. Translating it yields CASSHLTDRDRVKNQPQHF. The chain has TRBV23-1 and TRBJ1-5; 7 bases match TRBD1. TRBV23-1 is given ORF status, its function remaining uncertain. The V and J ends lost 3 bases and 4 bases, in that order; junction bases with no gene match: 18. This CDR3 is built from 19 residues.

The chain carries TRBV5-6 and TRBJ2-7; TRBD1 agrees at 7 bases. CDR1 SGHDT and CDR2 YYEEEE come from the germline V gene. This CDR3 contains 16 residues. J gave up 6 bases and V 2 bases, and 14 bases lay outside the gene matches. This CDR3 is CASSFWDRIILSEQYV. In DNA form, the CDR3 reads TGTGCCAGCAGCTTTTGGGACAGAATCATTCTATCCGAGCAGTACGTC.

The V call is TRBV10-2, the J call TRBJ2-5, with D possibly TRBD1 on 5 matching bases. V lost 6 bases and J lost 5, with 10 bases in between. The CDR3 sequence is 12 residues long. Per the germline V gene, CDR1 is WSHSY and CDR2 is SAAADI. The CDR3 bases are TGCGCCAGCAGGTCAGGGAAGGAGACCCAGTACTTC. The encoded protein is CASRSGKETQYF.

The gene calls are TRBV11-2 and TRBJ1-3; D is unresolved. V was clipped by 2 bases and J by 4 bases, with 9 bases between them. The CDR3 length is 14 residues. Germline V gene sequence: CDR1 SGHAT, CDR2 FQNNGV. The CDR3 nucleotides are TGTGCCAGCAGCTTAATAAACTCGGGAAACACCATATATTTT. Residues: CASSLINSGNTIYF. Together with reference TRBV11-2 and TRBJ1-3, the CDR3 gives the full variable domain: EAGVAQSPRYKIIEKRQSVAFWCNPISGHATLYWYQQILGQGPKLLIQFQNNGVVDDSQLPKDRFSAERLKGVDSTLKIQPAKLEDSAVYLCASSLINSGNTIYFGEGSWLTVV.

This clone was counted many times. Other DNA sequences of this sample code for an identical CDR3. For the CDR3, the DNA is TGTGCCAGCAGCTCTCACAGCTTCACCGGGGAGCTGTTTTTT. Translation: CASSSHSFTGELFF. The V and J genes are TRBV5-4 and TRBJ2-2; the D is unclear. Germline values: CDR1 SGHNT, CDR2 YYREEE (reference sequence). V was cut by 3 bases and J by 4 bases, with 10 bases left in between. The CDR3 has 14 residues.

The V gene is TRBV6-5, the J gene TRBJ2-7, with a tentative D call TRBD1 (5 bases). CDR1 MNHEY and CDR2 SVGAGI come from the germline V gene. V was clipped by 6 bases and J by 2 bases, with 14 bases between them. This CDR3 has 14 amino acids. As DNA, the CDR3 is TGTGCCAGCAGGCGAACAGGTTTGACCTACGAGCAGTACGTC. The encoded protein is CASRRTGLTYEQYV.

This sequence joins TRBV28 and TRBJ1-4; the D is unclear. CDR1 is MDHEN and CDR2 is SYDVKM in the germline V gene. Trimming stripped 8 bases from V and 5 bases from J, with 15 bases between. The CDR3 is 14 amino acids. The CDR3 is CASHQRVLNEKLFF. The CDR3 bases are TGTGCCAGCCACCAACGGGTCCTGAATGAAAAACTGTTTTTT.

The genes are TRBV30 and TRBJ1-1; D gene unclear. V was cut by 4 bases and J by 10 bases, with 13 bases left in between. This CDR3 comprises 11 residues. CDR1 and CDR2 (germline): GTSNPN, SVGIG (reference sequence). This chain's CDR3 is CAWTWEGRAFF. In DNA form, the CDR3 reads TGTGCCTGGACCTGGGAAGGGAGAGCTTTCTTT.

The V and J genes are TRBV12-3 or TRBV12-4 and TRBJ2-1, with 9 bases identical to TRBD2. The length of the CDR3 is 13 residues. Trimming at V came to 0 bases and at J to 13 bases, leaving 4 bases not matched to a gene. The CDR3 nucleotides read TGTGCCAGCAGTTTAGCGGTGACTAGCGGACAGTTCTTC. It codes for CASSLAVTSGQFF.

The J gene is TRBJ2-7, the V gene TRBV28; 7 nucleotides match TRBD2. V was pared by 6 bases and J by 5 bases, with 13 bases of the junction left unmatched. CDR3 length: 15 amino acids. Looked up from germline, CDR1 is MDHEN and CDR2 is SYDVKM. The CDR3 is CASREGGRSGDEQYV. CDR3 nucleotides: TGTGCCAGCAGGGAAGGAGGCCGAAGCGGGGACGAGCAGTACGTC.

The rearrangement links TRBV15 to TRBJ1-6, with D possibly TRBD1 on 6 matching bases. In germline, CDR1 is LNHNV, CDR2 YYDKDF (reference sequence). The CDR3 is 16 amino acids. V was trimmed by 2 bases and J by 0 bases, leaving 8 bases between them. CDR3 DNA: TGTGCCACCAGCAGACGGACAGCCTCCTATAATTCACCCCTCCACTTT. Protein: CATSRRTASYNSPLHF.

The chain has TRBV5-4 and TRBJ1-2; the D is unclear. Germline lookup yields CDR1 SGHNT and CDR2 YYREEE (reference sequence). This CDR3 comprises 16 residues. Trimming left V 4 bases short and J 4 bases short, with 20 bases between. This chain's CDR3 is CASSAAGGSVGYGYTF. The CDR3 DNA reads as TGTGCCAGCAGCGCCGCGGGCGGTTCCGTGGGCTATGGCTACACCTTC.

The rearrangement links TRBV3-1 (or the pseudogene TRBV3-2) to TRBJ1-1; 7 bases agree with TRBD1. The CDR3 is made up of 14 amino acids. Germline lookup yields CDR1 LGHDT and CDR2 YNNKEL (reference sequence). J gave up 7 bases and V 4 bases, and 9 bases lay outside the gene matches. CDR3 residues: CASSLIDRAVEAFF. CDR3 coding DNA: TGTGCCAGCAGCCTCATTGACAGGGCTGTTGAAGCTTTCTTT.

The chain employs TRBV6-6 and TRBJ1-2, with 12 bases aligning to TRBD1. The CDR3 covers 16 residues. V lost 8 bases to trimming and J lost 6 bases; unmatched junction nucleotides: 13. Germline V gene data show CDR1 as MNHNY and CDR2 as SVGAGI (reference sequence). The CDR3 region is CASLGTGGRLGNGYTF. The CDR3 DNA is TGTGCCAGCTTAGGGACAGGGGGCCGGTTGGGTAATGGCTACACCTTC.

This clone has only one observation. The rearrangement joins TRBV28 to TRBJ1-4; TRBD1 might be the D (5 bases). V was cut by 7 bases and J by 0 bases, with 18 bases left in between. The CDR3 consists of 17 residues. Germline CDR1 MDHEN, CDR2 SYDVKM. The CDR3 spells CASTSRGLGSTNEKLFF. In nucleotides, the CDR3 is TGTGCCAGCACCTCGCGGGGGTTGGGATCAACTAATGAAAAACTGTTTTTT. The entire variable domain, with the rest obtained from reference TRBV28 and TRBJ1-4, is as follows: DVKVTQSSRYLVKRTGEKVFLECVQDMDHENMFWYRQDPGLGLRLIYFSYDVKMKEKGDIPEGYSVSREKKERFSLILESASTNQTSMYLCASTSRGLGSTNEKLFFGSGTQLSVL.

This chain links TRBV11-2 with TRBJ1-2; D unclear. Germline V lookup: CDR1 SGHAT, CDR2 FQNNGV. V lost 3 bases and J 2 bases, leaving 7 bases between the germline ends. The CDR3 loop spans 13 amino acids. This CDR3 is CASSLRSNYGYTF. The CDR3 nucleotides read TGTGCCAGCAGCTTGAGGTCCAACTATGGCTACACCTTC.

J is TRBJ2-7 and V is TRBV18, with D tentatively TRBD1 (6 bases). This CDR3 spans 12 amino acids. Germline V gene data show CDR1 as KGHSH and CDR2 as LQKENI. V was cut by 6 bases and J by 5 bases, with 11 bases left in between. CDR3 region: CASSQSGDEQYV. For the CDR3, the DNA is TGTGCCAGCTCCCAATCAGGGGACGAGCAGTACGTC.

The J gene is TRBJ1-1, the V gene TRBV27; D unclear. Trimming stripped 2 bases from V and 6 bases from J, with 7 bases between. CDR3 length: 12 residues. Germline loops: CDR1 MNHEY, CDR2 SMNVEV (reference sequence). The CDR3 is CASSLRGAEAFF. The DNA of the CDR3 is TGTGCCAGCAGTTTAAGAGGCGCTGAAGCTTTCTTT.

The chain has TRBV7-6 and TRBJ1-1, with D unclear. Germline V gene data show CDR1 as SGHVS and CDR2 as FNYEAQ. Between the trimmed V and J ends, which lost 0 bases and 2 bases, there was a span of 7 bases. This CDR3 is 14 amino acids long. CDR3 residues: CASSLAEGNTEAFF. CDR3 DNA sequence: TGTGCCAGCAGCTTAGCGGAGGGTAACACTGAAGCTTTCTTT.

The V and J genes are TRBV18 and TRBJ2-1, with TRBD1 matching 10 bases. The CDR3 spans 15 residues. CDR1 and CDR2 from the germline V gene are KGHSH and LQKENI. With 5 bases clipped from V and 4 bases from J, the junction kept 5 bases outside the gene matches. The CDR3 protein is CASSAGTGEYNEQFF. The DNA for the CDR3 is TGTGCCAGCTCAGCCGGGACAGGGGAGTACAATGAGCAGTTCTTC.

Worth noting for this clone: Additional DNA sequences in this sample encode the identical CDR3. The chain's CDR3 is CASSVDRGSSYNEQFF. The CDR3 DNA follows: TGTGCCAGCAGCGTAGATCGGGGGAGCTCCTACAATGAGCAGTTCTTC. The rearrangement uses TRBV9 and TRBJ2-1; D possibly corresponds to TRBD2 (6 bases). Looked up from germline, CDR1 is SGDLS and CDR2 is YYNGEE. The CDR3 runs to 16 residues. Deletions cut 0 bases from V and 0 bases from J, with 10 bases between.

This clone was seen once. The same CDR3 also results from other DNA sequences found in this sample. V usage is TRBV18 and J usage is TRBJ2-2; no clear D gene. Trimming took 1 base from V and 2 from J, leaving 5 bases between them. Per germline, CDR1 KGHSH and CDR2 LQKENI. This CDR3 contains 14 residues. The CDR3 bases are TGTGCCAGCTCACCACAGAGTAACACCGGGGAGCTGTTTTTT. This translates into CASSPQSNTGELFF. Based on the CDR3 plus reference TRBV18 and TRBJ2-2, the full variable domain is NAGVMQNPRHLVRRRGQEARLRCSPMKGHSHVYWYRQLPEEGLKFMVYLQKENIIDESGMPKERFSAEFPKEGPSILRIQQVVRGDSAAYFCASSPQSNTGELFFGEGSRLTVL.